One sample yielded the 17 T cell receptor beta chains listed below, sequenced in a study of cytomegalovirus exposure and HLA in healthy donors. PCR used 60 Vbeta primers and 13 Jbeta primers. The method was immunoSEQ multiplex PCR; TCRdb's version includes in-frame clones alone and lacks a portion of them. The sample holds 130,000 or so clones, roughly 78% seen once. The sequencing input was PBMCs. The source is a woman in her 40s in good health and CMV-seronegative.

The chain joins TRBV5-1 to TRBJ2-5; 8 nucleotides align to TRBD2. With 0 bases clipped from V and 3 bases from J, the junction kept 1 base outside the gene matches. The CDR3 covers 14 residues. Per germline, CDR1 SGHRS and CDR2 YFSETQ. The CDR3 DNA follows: TGCGCCAGCAGCTTGGTACTAGCGGAAGAGACCCAGTACTTC. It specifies CASSLVLAEETQYF.

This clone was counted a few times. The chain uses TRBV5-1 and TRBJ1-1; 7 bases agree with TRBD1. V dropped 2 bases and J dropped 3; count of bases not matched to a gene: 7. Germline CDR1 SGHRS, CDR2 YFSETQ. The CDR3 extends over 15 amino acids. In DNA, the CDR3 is TGCGCCAGCAGCTTCAGTGACAGGGCAGACACTGAAGCTTTCTTT. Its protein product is CASSFSDRADTEAFF.

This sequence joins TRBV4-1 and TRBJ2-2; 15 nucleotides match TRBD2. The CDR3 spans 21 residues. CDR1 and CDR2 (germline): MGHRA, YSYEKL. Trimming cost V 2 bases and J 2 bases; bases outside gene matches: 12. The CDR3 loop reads CASSQPTRTSGRALNTGELFF. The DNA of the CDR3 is TGCGCCAGCAGCCAACCCACCCGGACTAGCGGGAGGGCCCTTAACACCGGGGAGCTGTTTTTT.

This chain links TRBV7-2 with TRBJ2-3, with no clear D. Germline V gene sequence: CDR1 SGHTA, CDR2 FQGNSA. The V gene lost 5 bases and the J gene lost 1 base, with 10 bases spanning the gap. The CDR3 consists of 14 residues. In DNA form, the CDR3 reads TGTGCCAGCAGCCGTTCGACTGGCACAGATACGCAGTATTTT. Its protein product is CASSRSTGTDTQYF.

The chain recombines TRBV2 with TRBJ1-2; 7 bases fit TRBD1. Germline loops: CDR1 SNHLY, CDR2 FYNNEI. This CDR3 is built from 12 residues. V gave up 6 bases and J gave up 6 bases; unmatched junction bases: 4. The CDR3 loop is CASSTTGDGYTF. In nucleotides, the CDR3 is TGTGCCAGCAGCACAACAGGGGATGGCTACACCTTC.

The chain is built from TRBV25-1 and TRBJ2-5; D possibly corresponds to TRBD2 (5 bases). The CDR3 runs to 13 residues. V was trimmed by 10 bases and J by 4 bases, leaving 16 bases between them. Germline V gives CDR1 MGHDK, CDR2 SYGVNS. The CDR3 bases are TGTGCCACCTCGAGGGTTGGTGGAGAGACCCAGTACTTC. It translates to CATSRVGGETQYF. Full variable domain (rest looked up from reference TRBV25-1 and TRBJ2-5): EADIYQTPRYLVIGTGKKITLECSQTMGHDKMYWYQQDPGMELHLIHYSYGVNSTEKGDLSSESTVSRIRTEHFPLTLESARPSHTSQYLCATSRVGGETQYFGPGTRLLVL.

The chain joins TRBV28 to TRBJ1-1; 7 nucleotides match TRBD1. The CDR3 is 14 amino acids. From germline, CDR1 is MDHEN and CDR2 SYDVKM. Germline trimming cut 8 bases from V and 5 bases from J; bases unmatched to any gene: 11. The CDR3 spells CASGVKQGWTEAFF. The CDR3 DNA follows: TGTGCCAGCGGAGTAAAACAGGGGTGGACTGAAGCTTTCTTT.

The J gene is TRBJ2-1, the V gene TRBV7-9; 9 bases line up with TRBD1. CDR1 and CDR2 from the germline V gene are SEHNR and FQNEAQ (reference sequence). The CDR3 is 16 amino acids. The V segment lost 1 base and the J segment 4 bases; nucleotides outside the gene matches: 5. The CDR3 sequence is CASSLEMTGGYNEQFF. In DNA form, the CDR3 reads TGTGCCAGCAGCTTAGAGATGACAGGGGGATACAATGAGCAGTTCTTC.

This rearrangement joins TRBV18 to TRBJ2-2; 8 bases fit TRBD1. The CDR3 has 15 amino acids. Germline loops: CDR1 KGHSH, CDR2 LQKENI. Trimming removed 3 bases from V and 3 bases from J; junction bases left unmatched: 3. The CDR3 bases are TGTGCCAGCTCACCCGGACAGGGCTACACCGGGGAGCTGTTTTTT. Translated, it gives CASSPGQGYTGELFF.

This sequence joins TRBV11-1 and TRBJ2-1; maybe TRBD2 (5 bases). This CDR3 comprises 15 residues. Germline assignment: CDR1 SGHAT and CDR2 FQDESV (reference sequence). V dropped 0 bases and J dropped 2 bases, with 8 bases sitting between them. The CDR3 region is CASSLAGNPYNEQFF. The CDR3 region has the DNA TGTGCCAGCAGCTTAGCCGGGAACCCCTACAATGAGCAGTTCTTC.

CDR3 sequence: CATGTGTSYEQYF. CDR3 DNA sequence: TGTGCCACCGGGACAGGGACCTCCTACGAGCAGTACTTC. This chain connects TRBV15 to TRBJ2-7; TRBD1 matches 9 bases. The CDR3 consists of 13 residues. The germline V gene encodes CDR1 LNHNV and CDR2 YYDKDF (reference sequence). V was clipped by 8 bases and J by 0 bases; unmatched bases: 2.

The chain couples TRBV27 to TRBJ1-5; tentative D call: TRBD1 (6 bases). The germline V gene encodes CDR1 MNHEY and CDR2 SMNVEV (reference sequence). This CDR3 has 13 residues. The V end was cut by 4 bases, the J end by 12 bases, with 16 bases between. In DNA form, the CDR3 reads TGTGCCAGCAGTTCCCTAAGCCAGGGGATCCAGCATTTT. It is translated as CASSSLSQGIQHF.

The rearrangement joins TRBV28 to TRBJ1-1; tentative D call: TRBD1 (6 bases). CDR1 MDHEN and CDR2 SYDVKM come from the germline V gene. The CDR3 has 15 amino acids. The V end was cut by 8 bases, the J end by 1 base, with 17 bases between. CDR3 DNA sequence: TGTGCCAGCCAAACCAGGGGCGCTGGGAACACTGAAGCTTTCTTT. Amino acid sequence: CASQTRGAGNTEAFF. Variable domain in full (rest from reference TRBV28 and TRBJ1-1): DVKVTQSSRYLVKRTGEKVFLECVQDMDHENMFWYRQDPGLGLRLIYFSYDVKMKEKGDIPEGYSVSREKKERFSLILESASTNQTSMYLCASQTRGAGNTEAFFGQGTRLTVV.

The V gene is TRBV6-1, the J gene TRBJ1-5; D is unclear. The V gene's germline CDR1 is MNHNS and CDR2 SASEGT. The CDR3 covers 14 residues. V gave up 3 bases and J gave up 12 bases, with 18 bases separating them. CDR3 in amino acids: CASSDRGLWLLQHF. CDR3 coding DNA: TGTGCCAGCAGTGACAGAGGACTTTGGCTGCTCCAGCATTTT.

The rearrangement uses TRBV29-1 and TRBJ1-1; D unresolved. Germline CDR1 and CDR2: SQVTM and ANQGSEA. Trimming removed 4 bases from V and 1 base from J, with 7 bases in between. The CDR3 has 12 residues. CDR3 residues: CSVVGWNTEAFF. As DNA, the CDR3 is TGCAGCGTTGTCGGGTGGAACACTGAAGCTTTCTTT.

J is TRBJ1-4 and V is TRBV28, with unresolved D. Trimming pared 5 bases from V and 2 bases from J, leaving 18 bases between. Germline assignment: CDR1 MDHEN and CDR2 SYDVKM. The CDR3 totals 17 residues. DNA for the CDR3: TGTGCCAGCAGTAGCAAGCGGGCCTATGAGACTAATGAAAAACTGTTTTTT. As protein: CASSSKRAYETNEKLFF.

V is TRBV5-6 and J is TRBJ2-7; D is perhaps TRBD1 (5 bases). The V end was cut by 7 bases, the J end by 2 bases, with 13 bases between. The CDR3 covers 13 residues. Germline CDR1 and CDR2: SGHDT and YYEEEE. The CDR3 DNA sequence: TGTGCCAGCGGTGGGGCACGAACCTACGAGCAGTACTTC. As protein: CASGGARTYEQYF.